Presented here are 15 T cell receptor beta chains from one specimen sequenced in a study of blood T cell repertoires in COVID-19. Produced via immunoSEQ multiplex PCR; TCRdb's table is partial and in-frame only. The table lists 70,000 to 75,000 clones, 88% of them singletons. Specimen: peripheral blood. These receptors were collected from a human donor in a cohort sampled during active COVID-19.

The CDR3 sequence is CASSFDRSTNEKLFF. The CDR3 nucleotides read TGCGCCAGCAGCTTCGACAGGTCAACTAATGAAAAACTGTTTTTT. The genes are TRBV5-1 and TRBJ1-4, with D possibly matching TRBD1 (6 bases). CDR3 length equals 15 residues. Germline V lookup: CDR1 SGHRS, CDR2 YFSETQ. With 2 bases removed from V and 0 bases from J, the gap between germline ends came to 8 bases.

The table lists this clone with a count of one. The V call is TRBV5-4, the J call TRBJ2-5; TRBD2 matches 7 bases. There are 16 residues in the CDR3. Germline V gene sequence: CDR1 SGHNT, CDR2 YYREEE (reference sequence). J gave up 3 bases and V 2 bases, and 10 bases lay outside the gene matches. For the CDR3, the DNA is TGTGCCAGCAGCTTAGAGGTGGGGGGGACCGAAGAGACCCAGTACTTC. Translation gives CASSLEVGGTEETQYF.

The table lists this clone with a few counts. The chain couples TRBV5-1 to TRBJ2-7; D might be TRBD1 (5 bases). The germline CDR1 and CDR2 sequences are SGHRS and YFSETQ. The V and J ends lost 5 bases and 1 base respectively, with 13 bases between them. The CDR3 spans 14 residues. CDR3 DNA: TGCGCCAGCAGAATGGAAAGGGGATCCTACGAGCAGTACTTC. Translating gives CASRMERGSYEQYF. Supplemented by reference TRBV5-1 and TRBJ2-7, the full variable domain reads KAGVTQTPRYLIKTRGQQVTLSCSPISGHRSVSWYQQTPGQGLQFLFEYFSETQRNKGNFPGRFSGRQFSNSRSEMNVSTLELGDSALYLCASRMERGSYEQYFGPGTRLTVT.

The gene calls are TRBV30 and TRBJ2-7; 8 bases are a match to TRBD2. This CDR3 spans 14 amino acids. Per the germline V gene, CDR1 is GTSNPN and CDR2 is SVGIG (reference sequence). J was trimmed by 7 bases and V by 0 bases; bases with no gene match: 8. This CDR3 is CAWSVGGVFWEQYF. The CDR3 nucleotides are TGTGCCTGGAGTGTCGGGGGGGTTTTCTGGGAGCAGTACTTC.

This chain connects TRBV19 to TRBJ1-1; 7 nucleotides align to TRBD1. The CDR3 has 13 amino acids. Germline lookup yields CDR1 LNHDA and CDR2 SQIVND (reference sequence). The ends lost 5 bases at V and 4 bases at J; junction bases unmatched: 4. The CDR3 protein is CASSLSGGTEAFF. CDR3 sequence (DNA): TGTGCCAGTAGTTTGTCAGGGGGCACTGAAGCTTTCTTT.

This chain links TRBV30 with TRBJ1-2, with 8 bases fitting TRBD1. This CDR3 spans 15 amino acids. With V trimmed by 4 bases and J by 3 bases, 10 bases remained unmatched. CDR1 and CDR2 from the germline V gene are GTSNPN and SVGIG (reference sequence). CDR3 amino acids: CAWKAGGKGYYGYTF. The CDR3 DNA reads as TGTGCCTGGAAGGCAGGGGGCAAAGGGTACTATGGCTACACCTTC. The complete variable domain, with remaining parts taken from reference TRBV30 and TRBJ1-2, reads SQTIHQWPATLVQPVGSPLSLECTVEGTSNPNLYWYRQAAGRGLQLLFYSVGIGQISSEVPQNLSASRPQDRQFILSSKKLLLSDSGFYLCAWKAGGKGYYGYTFGSGTRLTVV.

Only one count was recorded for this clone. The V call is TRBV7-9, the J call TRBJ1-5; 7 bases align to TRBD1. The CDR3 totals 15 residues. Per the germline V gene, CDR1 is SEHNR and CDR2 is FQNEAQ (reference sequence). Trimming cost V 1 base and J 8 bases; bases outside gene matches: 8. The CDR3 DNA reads TGTGCCAGCAGCTTAGAGGATCAGGGGGGTAAGCCCCAGCATTTT. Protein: CASSLEDQGGKPQHF.

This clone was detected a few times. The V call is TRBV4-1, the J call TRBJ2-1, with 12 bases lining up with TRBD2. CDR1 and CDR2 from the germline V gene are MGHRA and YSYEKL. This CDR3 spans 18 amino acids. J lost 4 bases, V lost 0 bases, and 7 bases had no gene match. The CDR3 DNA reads TGCGCCAGCAGCCAAGATGCTAGCGGGGGGGAAAATTACAATGAGCAGTTCTTC. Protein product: CASSQDASGGENYNEQFF.

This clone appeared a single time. The DNA for the CDR3 is TGTGCCAGTAGCGCAGCGGCAGGGGCAGGTCAGCCCCAGCATTTT. Its protein is CASSAAAGAGQPQHF. The V and J genes are TRBV19 and TRBJ1-5; tentative D call: TRBD1 (6 bases). The germline CDR1 and CDR2 sequences are LNHDA and SQIVND (reference sequence). The V end lost 6 bases, the J end lost 6 bases, and 18 bases lay between the germline ends. The CDR3 sequence is 15 residues long. Filled out from reference TRBV19 and TRBJ1-5, the complete variable domain reads DGGITQSPKYLFRKEGQNVTLSCEQNLNHDAMYWYRQDPGQGLRLIYYSQIVNDFQKGDIAEGYSVSREKKESFPLTVTSAQKNPTAFYLCASSAAAGAGQPQHFGDGTRLSIL.

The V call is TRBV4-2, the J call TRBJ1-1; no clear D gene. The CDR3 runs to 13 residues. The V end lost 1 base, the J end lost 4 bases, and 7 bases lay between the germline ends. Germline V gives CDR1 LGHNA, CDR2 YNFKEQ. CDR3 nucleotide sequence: TGTGCCAGCAGCCAAGGCACAATCACTGAAGCTTTCTTT. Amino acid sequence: CASSQGTITEAFF.

The CDR3 loop reads CASSQISGGDSANTGELFF. As DNA, the CDR3 is TGTGCCAGCAGCCAAATCTCAGGAGGGGACAGCGCGAACACCGGGGAGCTGTTTTTT. The chain employs TRBV3-1 (or the pseudogene TRBV3-2) and TRBJ2-2; a possible D gene is TRBD1 (7 bases). Looked up from germline, CDR1 is LGHDT and CDR2 is YNNKEL (reference sequence). This CDR3 is built from 19 residues. Trimming removed 2 bases from V and 0 bases from J, with 19 bases in between.

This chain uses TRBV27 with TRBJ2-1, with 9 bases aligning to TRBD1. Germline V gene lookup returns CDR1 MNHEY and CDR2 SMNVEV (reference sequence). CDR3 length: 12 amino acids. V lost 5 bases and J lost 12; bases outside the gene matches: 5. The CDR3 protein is CASSRDRERQFF. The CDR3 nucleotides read TGTGCCAGCAGTCGGGACAGGGAACGGCAGTTCTTC.

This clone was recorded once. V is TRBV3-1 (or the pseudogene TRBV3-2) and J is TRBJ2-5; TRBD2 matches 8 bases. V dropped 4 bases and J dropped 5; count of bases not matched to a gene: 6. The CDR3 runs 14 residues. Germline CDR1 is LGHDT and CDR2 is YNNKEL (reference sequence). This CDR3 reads CASSLGGARETQYF. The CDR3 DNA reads TGTGCCAGCAGCCTCGGGGGGGCAAGGGAGACCCAGTACTTC.

CDR3 in DNA: TGTGCCAGCAGTCGAATACTAGCGGGAGGGATTTACAATGAGCAGTTCTTC. Translated, it gives CASSRILAGGIYNEQFF. The gene calls are TRBV27 and TRBJ2-1; TRBD2 aligns across 13 bases. With 5 bases clipped from V and 4 bases from J, the junction kept 8 bases outside the gene matches. CDR1 is MNHEY and CDR2 is SMNVEV in the germline V gene (reference sequence). This CDR3 is 17 amino acids long.

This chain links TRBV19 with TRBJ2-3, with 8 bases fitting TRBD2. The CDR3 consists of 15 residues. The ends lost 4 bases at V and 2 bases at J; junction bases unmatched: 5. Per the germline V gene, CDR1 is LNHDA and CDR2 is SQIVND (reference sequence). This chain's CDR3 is CASSTLAVFTDTQYF. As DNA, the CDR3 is TGTGCCAGTAGTACACTAGCGGTATTCACAGATACGCAGTATTTT.